One sample yielded the 9 T cell receptor beta chains listed below, sequenced in a study of monozygotic twins with inflammatory bowel disease. TCRdb re-called the 5' RACE reads and shows each CDR3 protein once, DNA omitted. Its table records approximately 400,000 distinct CDR3 sequences. Sequenced material: blood. The origin of the receptors is a human donor with ulcerative colitis or Crohn's disease, or a healthy co-twin of an affected twin (not recorded which).

V and J are TRBV7-2 and TRBJ1-5. The CDR3 sequence is 13 residues long. Germline-derived CDR1 and CDR2 are SGHTA and FQGNSA. CDR3 loop: CASSAHSNQPQHF.

The chain has TRBV20-1 and TRBJ1-5; TCRdb's D gene call, TRBD1, goes unchecked for lack of DNA. The CDR3 has 13 amino acids. Germline V gene lookup returns CDR1 DFQATT and CDR2 SNEGSKA (reference sequence). CDR3 loop: CSALPGGNQPQHF.

The chain is built from TRBV29-1 and TRBJ2-3; the TCRdb call, TRBD2, lacks DNA for checking. The germline gives CDR1 SQVTM, CDR2 ANQGSEA. The CDR3 is made up of 14 amino acids. CDR3 sequence: CSVSGEARTDTQYF.

The V call is TRBV7-8, the J call TRBJ1-2; TCRdb gives TRBD1 as the D gene, but with no DNA this cannot be confirmed. Per germline, CDR1 SGHVS and CDR2 FQNEAQ. The CDR3 length is 14 residues. The CDR3 reads CASSFVSQGTGYTF.

The CDR3 is CASSRTSGGRETQYF. This chain uses TRBV7-9 with TRBJ2-5; TCRdb's D call of TRBD2 is untestable without DNA. This CDR3 comprises 15 residues. Germline V gene data show CDR1 as SEHNR and CDR2 as FQNEAQ (reference sequence).

The V call is TRBV12-5, the J call TRBJ2-7; no DNA is available, so the TRBD1 call from TCRdb remains unchecked. Germline values: CDR1 LGHNT, CDR2 FRNRAP. The CDR3 contains 13 residues. This CDR3 reads CASVPGGAYEQYF.

V gene TRBV4-3 combines with J gene TRBJ2-1; lacking DNA, the TRBD1 call made by TCRdb goes unchecked. This CDR3 is built from 15 residues. CDR1 LGHNA and CDR2 YSLEER come from the germline V gene. CDR3 region: CASSPGTGDHNAQFF.

This chain uses TRBV10-3 with TRBJ2-5. Germline V gene sequence: CDR1 ENHRY, CDR2 SYGVKD. CDR3 length: 13 residues. CDR3 sequence reads: CAISAALQETQYF.

The V gene is TRBV4-3, the J gene TRBJ1-2. This CDR3 is built from 17 residues. Germline CDR1 LGHNA, CDR2 YSLEER. CDR3 in amino acids: CASSQDIGGLANYGYTF.